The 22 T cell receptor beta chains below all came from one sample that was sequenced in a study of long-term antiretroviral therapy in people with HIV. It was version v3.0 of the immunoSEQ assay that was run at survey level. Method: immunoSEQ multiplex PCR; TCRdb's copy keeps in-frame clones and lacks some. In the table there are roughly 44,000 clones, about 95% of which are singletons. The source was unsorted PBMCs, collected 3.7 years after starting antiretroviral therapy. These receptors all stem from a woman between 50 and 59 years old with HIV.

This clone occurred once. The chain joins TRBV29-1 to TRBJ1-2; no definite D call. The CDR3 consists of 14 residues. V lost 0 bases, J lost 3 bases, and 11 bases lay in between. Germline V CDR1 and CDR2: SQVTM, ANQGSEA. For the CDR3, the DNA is TGCAGCGTTGAAGATCTGGGGTTTGACTATGGCTACACCTTC. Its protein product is CSVEDLGFDYGYTF.

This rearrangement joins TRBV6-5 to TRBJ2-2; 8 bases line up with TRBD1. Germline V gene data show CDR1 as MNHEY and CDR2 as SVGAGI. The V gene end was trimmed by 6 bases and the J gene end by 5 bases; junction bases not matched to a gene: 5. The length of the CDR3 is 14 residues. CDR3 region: CASRPGQATGELFF. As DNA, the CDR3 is TGTGCCAGCAGACCGGGACAGGCAACCGGGGAGCTGTTTTTT.

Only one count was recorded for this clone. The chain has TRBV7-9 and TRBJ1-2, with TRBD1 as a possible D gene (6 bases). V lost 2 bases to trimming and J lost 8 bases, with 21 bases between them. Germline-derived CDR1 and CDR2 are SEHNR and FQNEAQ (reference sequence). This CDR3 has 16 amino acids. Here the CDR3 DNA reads TGTGCCAGCAGCTTATTGGGGGAGACAGGTCTGGCGGGCTACACCTTC. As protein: CASSLLGETGLAGYTF.

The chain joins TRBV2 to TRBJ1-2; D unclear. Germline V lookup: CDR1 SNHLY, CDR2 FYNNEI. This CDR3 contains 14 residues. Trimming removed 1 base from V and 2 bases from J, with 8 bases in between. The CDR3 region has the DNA TGTGCCAGCAGTGAAGGGGGAGAAAACTATGGCTACACCTTC. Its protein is CASSEGGENYGYTF.

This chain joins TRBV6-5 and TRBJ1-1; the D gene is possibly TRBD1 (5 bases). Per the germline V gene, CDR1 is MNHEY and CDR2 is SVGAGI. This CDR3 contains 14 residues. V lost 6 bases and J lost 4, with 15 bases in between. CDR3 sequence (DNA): TGTGCCAGCAGACCCTCGGGGCCCGGCACTGAAGCTTTCTTT. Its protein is CASRPSGPGTEAFF.

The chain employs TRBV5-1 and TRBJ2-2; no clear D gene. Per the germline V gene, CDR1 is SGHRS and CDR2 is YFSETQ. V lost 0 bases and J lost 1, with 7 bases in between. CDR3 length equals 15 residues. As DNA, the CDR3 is TGCGCCAGCAGCTTGGAGTACGGGAACACCGGGGAGCTGTTTTTT. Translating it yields CASSLEYGNTGELFF.

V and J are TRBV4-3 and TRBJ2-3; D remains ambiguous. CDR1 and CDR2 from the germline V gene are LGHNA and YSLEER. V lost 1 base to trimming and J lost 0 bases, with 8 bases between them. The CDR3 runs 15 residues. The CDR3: CASSQGWPSTDTQYF. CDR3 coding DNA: TGCGCCAGCAGCCAAGGCTGGCCTAGCACAGATACGCAGTATTTT.

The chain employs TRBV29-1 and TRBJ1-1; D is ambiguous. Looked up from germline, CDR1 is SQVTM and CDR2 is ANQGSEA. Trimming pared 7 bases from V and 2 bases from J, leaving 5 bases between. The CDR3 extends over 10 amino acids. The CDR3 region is CSGGNTEAFF. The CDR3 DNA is TGCAGCGGGGGTAACACTGAAGCTTTCTTT.

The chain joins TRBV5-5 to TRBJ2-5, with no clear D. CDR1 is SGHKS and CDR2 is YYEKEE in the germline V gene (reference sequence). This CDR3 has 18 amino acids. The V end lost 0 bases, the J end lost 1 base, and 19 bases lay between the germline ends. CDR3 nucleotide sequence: TGTGCCAGCAGCTTGGCCTCGGACGGACGGGTAGCCCAAGAGACCCAGTACTTC. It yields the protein CASSLASDGRVAQETQYF.

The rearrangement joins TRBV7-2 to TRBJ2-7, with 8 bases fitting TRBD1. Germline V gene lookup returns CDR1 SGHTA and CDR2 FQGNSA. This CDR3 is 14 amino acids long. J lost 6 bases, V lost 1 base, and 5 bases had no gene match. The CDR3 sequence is CASSLDQGASEQYF. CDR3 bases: TGTGCCAGCAGCTTAGATCAGGGGGCATCCGAGCAGTACTTC.

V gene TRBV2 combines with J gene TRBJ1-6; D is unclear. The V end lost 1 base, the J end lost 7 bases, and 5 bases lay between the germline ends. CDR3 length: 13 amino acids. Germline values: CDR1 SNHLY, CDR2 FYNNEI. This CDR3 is CASSEVLNSPLHF. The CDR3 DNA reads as TGTGCCAGCAGTGAAGTCTTGAATTCACCCCTCCACTTT.

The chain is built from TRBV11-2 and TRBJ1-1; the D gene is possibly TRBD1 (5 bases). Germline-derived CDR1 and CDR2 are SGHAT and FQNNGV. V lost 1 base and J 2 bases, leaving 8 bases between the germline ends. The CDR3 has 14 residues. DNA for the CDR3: TGTGCCAGCAGCTTAGTGGGGCCCAACACTGAAGCTTTCTTT. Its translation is CASSLVGPNTEAFF.

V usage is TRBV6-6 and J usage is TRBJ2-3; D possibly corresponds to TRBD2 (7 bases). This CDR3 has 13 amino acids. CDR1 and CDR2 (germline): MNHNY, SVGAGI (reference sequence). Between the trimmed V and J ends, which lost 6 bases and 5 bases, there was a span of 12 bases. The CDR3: CASREGGVDTQYF. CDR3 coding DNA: TGTGCCAGCAGGGAGGGGGGGGTAGATACGCAGTATTTT.

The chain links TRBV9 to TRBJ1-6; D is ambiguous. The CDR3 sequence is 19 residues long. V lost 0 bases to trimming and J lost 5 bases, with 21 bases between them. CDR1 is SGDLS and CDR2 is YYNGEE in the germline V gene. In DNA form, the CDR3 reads TGTGCCAGCAGCGTAGGACCCACAGTCTCGGTAAATAATAATTCACCCCTCCACTTT. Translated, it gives CASSVGPTVSVNNNSPLHF.

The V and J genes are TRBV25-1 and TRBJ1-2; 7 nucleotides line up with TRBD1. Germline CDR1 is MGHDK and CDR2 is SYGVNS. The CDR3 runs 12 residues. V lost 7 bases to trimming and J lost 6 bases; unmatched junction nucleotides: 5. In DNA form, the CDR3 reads TGTGCCAGCAAGGGGGCTGTCGATGGCTACACCTTC. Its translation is CASKGAVDGYTF.

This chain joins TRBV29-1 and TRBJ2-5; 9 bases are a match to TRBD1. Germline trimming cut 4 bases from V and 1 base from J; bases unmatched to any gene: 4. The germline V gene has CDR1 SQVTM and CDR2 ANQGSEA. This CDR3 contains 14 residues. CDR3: CSVATGGLQETQYF. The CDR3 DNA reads TGCAGCGTTGCGACAGGGGGACTCCAAGAGACCCAGTACTTC.

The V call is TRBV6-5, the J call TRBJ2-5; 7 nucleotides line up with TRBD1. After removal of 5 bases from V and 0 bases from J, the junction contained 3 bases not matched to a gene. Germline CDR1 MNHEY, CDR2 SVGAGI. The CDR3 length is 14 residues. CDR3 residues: CASSRQGDQETQYF. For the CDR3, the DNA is TGTGCCAGCAGTCGACAGGGTGACCAAGAGACCCAGTACTTC.

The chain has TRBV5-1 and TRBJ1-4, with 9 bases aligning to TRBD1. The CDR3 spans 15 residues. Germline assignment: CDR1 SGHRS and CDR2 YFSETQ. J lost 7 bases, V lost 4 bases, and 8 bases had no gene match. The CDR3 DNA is TGCGCCAGCAGCCTTTCGGACAGGGGCGGTGAAAAACTGTTTTTT. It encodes CASSLSDRGGEKLFF.

CDR3 sequence: CASRAGAFAEAFF. The CDR3 DNA sequence: TGTGCCAGCAGGGCGGGCGCATTCGCTGAAGCTTTCTTT. The gene calls are TRBV27 and TRBJ1-1; unclear D gene. Germline CDR1 and CDR2: MNHEY and SMNVEV (reference sequence). The CDR3 totals 13 residues. With 6 bases removed from V and 6 bases from J, the gap between germline ends came to 14 bases.

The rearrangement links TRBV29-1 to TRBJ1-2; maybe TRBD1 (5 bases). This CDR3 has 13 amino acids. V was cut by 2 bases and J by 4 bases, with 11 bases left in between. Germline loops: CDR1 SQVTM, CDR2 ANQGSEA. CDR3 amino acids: CSVEQGIFYGYTF. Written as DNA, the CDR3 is TGCAGCGTTGAACAGGGAATCTTCTATGGCTACACCTTC.

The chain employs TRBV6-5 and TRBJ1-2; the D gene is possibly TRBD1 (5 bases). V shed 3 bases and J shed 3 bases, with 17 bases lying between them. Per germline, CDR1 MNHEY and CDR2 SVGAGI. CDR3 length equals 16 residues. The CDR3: CASSYLAGHLHYGYTF. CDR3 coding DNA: TGTGCCAGCAGTTATTTAGCTGGACATTTGCACTATGGCTACACCTTC.

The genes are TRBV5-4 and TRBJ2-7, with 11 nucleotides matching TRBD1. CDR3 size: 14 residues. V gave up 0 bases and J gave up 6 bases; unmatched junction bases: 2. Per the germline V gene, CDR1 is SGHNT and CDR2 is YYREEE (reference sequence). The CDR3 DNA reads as TGTGCCAGCAGCTTGGGGACAGGGGGCCTCGAGCAGTACTTC. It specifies CASSLGTGGLEQYF.